The 25 T cell receptor beta chains presented below share a single source sample, sequenced in a study of blood T cell repertoires in COVID-19. TCRdb's copy holds only in-frame clones and misses some; the assay was immunoSEQ multiplex PCR. The table shows about 100,000 clones, with approximately 85% occurring only once. What was sequenced was peripheral blood. Every receptor here comes from a human donor in a cohort sampled during active COVID-19.

The J gene is TRBJ1-2, the V gene TRBV6-1, with D maybe TRBD1 (5 bases). The CDR3 spans 14 residues. Per germline, CDR1 MNHNS and CDR2 SASEGT. V lost 2 bases and J lost 8, with 15 bases in between. The CDR3 reads CASSEYGDYSGYTF. CDR3 DNA sequence: TGTGCCAGCAGTGAATACGGGGACTACTCGGGCTACACCTTC.

The rearrangement links TRBV21-1 to TRBJ1-1. TRBV21-1 is annotated as a pseudogene. The CDR3 sequence is 15 residues long. CDR3 residues: CASSKIEGRITEAFF. CDR3 bases: TGTGCCAGCAGCAAAATTGAGGGTAGGATTACTGAAGCTTTCTTT.

The chain uses TRBV27 and TRBJ2-1; 8 bases agree with TRBD2. The CDR3 has 15 amino acids. CDR1 is MNHEY, CDR2 SMNVEV, per germline (reference sequence). Unmatched junction bases numbered 8, after V lost 3 bases and J lost 7 bases. CDR3 protein: CASSFPRGGLNEQFF. The CDR3 nucleotides read TGTGCCAGCAGTTTCCCCCGGGGGGGTCTTAATGAGCAGTTCTTC.

The rearrangement joins TRBV7-2 to TRBJ1-1; D possibly corresponds to TRBD1 (6 bases). CDR3 size: 15 residues. CDR1 and CDR2 from the germline V gene are SGHTA and FQGNSA. The V end was cut by 4 bases, the J end by 3 bases, with 15 bases between. The CDR3 is CASSSHGGADTEAFF. CDR3 DNA sequence: TGTGCCAGCAGCTCCCACGGGGGGGCGGACACTGAAGCTTTCTTT.

This clone was seen just once. The gene calls are TRBV28 and TRBJ2-2; 13 bases are a match to TRBD2. V shed 6 bases and J 7 bases; nucleotides not matched to a gene: 5. Germline loops: CDR1 MDHEN, CDR2 SYDVKM. The CDR3 is 15 residues long. This CDR3 is CASRPGLAGVGELFF. The CDR3 DNA reads as TGTGCCAGCAGGCCCGGACTAGCGGGAGTCGGGGAGCTGTTTTTT.

The J gene is TRBJ2-7, the V gene TRBV29-1, with unresolved D. Germline V lookup: CDR1 SQVTM, CDR2 ANQGSEA. CDR3 size: 13 residues. Trimming removed 0 bases from V and 4 bases from J, with 10 bases in between. CDR3 sequence: CSVEEFSGYEQYF. The CDR3 DNA is TGCAGCGTTGAAGAGTTCAGTGGTTACGAGCAGTACTTC.

This clone has a handful of counts. V usage is TRBV30 and J usage is TRBJ1-5, with 11 bases matching TRBD1. CDR1 GTSNPN and CDR2 SVGIG come from the germline V gene (reference sequence). The trim removed 0 bases at V and 5 bases at J, leaving 6 bases unmatched. The CDR3 runs to 16 residues. CDR3 coding DNA: TGTGCCTGGAGTGTAGGGGACAGGGGGAAGCATCAGCCCCAGCATTTT. Protein: CAWSVGDRGKHQPQHF.

The chain is built from TRBV4-3 and TRBJ1-1; 9 bases line up with TRBD1. The V gene end was trimmed by 4 bases and the J gene end by 3 bases; junction bases not matched to a gene: 3. The CDR3 consists of 14 residues. Looked up from germline, CDR1 is LGHNA and CDR2 is YSLEER. CDR3 sequence: CASSPGTGYTEAFF. DNA of the CDR3: TGCGCCAGCAGCCCCGGGACAGGGTACACTGAAGCTTTCTTT.

The rearrangement joins TRBV11-3 to TRBJ2-7; 7 bases agree with TRBD2. V lost 5 bases to trimming and J lost 1 base; unmatched junction nucleotides: 5. The V gene's germline CDR1 is SGHNT and CDR2 YENEEA. This CDR3 is 14 amino acids long. The CDR3 region is CASSLRGDSYEQYF. CDR3 nucleotide sequence: TGTGCCAGCAGCCTCCGGGGGGATTCCTACGAGCAGTACTTC.

V usage is TRBV7-3 and J usage is TRBJ2-3; maybe TRBD2 (6 bases). The CDR3 loop spans 18 amino acids. In germline, CDR1 is SGHTA, CDR2 FQGTGA. Trimming stripped 0 bases from V and 0 bases from J, with 16 bases between. The CDR3 nucleotides read TGTGCCAGCAGCTTAACGGGCGGAGGGGATTCTAGCACAGATACGCAGTATTTT. It is translated as CASSLTGGGDSSTDTQYF.

This chain uses TRBV3-1 (or the pseudogene TRBV3-2) with TRBJ2-3, with TRBD2 matching over 8 bases. CDR1 LGHDT and CDR2 YNNKEL come from the germline V gene (reference sequence). The CDR3 has 16 amino acids. Trimming took 1 base from V and 4 from J; bases not matched to a gene: 7. The CDR3 DNA is TGTGCCAGCAGCCAAGTGGAGACTAGCGTCCCAGATACGCAGTATTTT. Protein: CASSQVETSVPDTQYF.

The chain carries TRBV30 and TRBJ1-1; D may be TRBD1 (5 bases). Germline V CDR1 and CDR2: GTSNPN, SVGIG (reference sequence). The CDR3 loop spans 15 amino acids. V lost 0 bases and J 1 base, leaving 12 bases between the germline ends. The DNA for the CDR3 is TGTGCCTGGAGTGTAGGCGGGGGAGGGAACACTGAAGCTTTCTTT. Translated, it gives CAWSVGGGGNTEAFF.

The chain couples TRBV4-2 to TRBJ1-3, with 8 positions matching TRBD1. CDR3 length equals 15 residues. Germline CDR1 LGHNA, CDR2 YNFKEQ. The junction had 8 bases not matched to a gene; V was cut back by 2 bases and J by 8 bases. The CDR3 loop is CASSQRMTGEDTIYF. DNA of the CDR3: TGTGCCAGCAGCCAAAGGATGACAGGGGAGGACACCATATATTTT.

The chain joins TRBV19 to TRBJ2-2, with TRBD2 identical over 11 bases. Germline V gene sequence: CDR1 LNHDA, CDR2 SQIVND (reference sequence). The trim removed 9 bases at V and 6 bases at J, leaving 3 bases unmatched. This CDR3 region has 13 residues. The CDR3 is CASLAGGPGELFF. The CDR3 DNA reads as TGTGCCAGCCTAGCGGGAGGTCCCGGGGAGCTGTTTTTT.

This chain's CDR3 is CASSLWRETQYF. The CDR3 nucleotides read TGTGCCAGCAGCTTGTGGAGGGAGACCCAGTACTTC. The chain links TRBV7-6 to TRBJ2-5, with a tentative D call TRBD2 (5 bases). The CDR3 runs 12 residues. V gave up 3 bases and J gave up 5 bases, with 7 bases separating them. In germline, CDR1 is SGHVS, CDR2 FNYEAQ.

The genes are TRBV5-1 and TRBJ2-5; D might be TRBD1 (6 bases). Per the germline V gene, CDR1 is SGHRS and CDR2 is YFSETQ. V was clipped by 5 bases and J by 4 bases, with 12 bases between them. This CDR3 region has 13 residues. This CDR3 is CASRPQGLETQYF. The CDR3 coding sequence is TGCGCCAGCAGACCTCAGGGGTTAGAGACCCAGTACTTC.

The genes are TRBV11-2 and TRBJ2-5; D ambiguous. The CDR3 runs 12 residues. Germline CDR1 and CDR2: SGHAT and FQNNGV. Trimming removed 1 base at V and 5 bases at J, with 5 bases between. The CDR3: CASSLVGETQYF. The CDR3 DNA reads as TGTGCCAGCAGCTTAGTCGGGGAGACCCAGTACTTC.

This clone was observed a few times. V gene TRBV3-1 (or the pseudogene TRBV3-2) combines with J gene TRBJ1-3; TRBD1 matches 8 bases. V shed 3 bases and J 2 bases; nucleotides not matched to a gene: 0. The CDR3 has 14 amino acids. Germline V gene lookup returns CDR1 LGHDT and CDR2 YNNKEL (reference sequence). Written as DNA, the CDR3 is TGTGCCAGCAGCCACAGGGGGCCTGGAAACACCATATATTTT. This sequence encodes CASSHRGPGNTIYF.

The sample holds a few counts of this clone. The chain couples TRBV5-1 to TRBJ1-2; 12 bases map to TRBD1. Germline CDR1 reads SGHRS; CDR2 reads YFSETQ. Germline trimming cut 8 bases from V and 3 bases from J; bases unmatched to any gene: 11. CDR3 length equals 16 residues. The CDR3 here is CASGTGTGGFDYGYTF. DNA of the CDR3: TGCGCCAGTGGCACCGGGACAGGGGGCTTTGACTATGGCTACACCTTC. The whole variable domain, filled in from reference TRBV5-1 and TRBJ1-2, reads KAGVTQTPRYLIKTRGQQVTLSCSPISGHRSVSWYQQTPGQGLQFLFEYFSETQRNKGNFPGRFSGRQFSNSRSEMNVSTLELGDSALYLCASGTGTGGFDYGYTFGSGTRLTVV.

The rearrangement uses TRBV6-1 and TRBJ2-7; D not certain. Germline assignment: CDR1 MNHNS and CDR2 SASEGT. V was pared by 1 base and J by 3 bases, with 13 bases between. This CDR3 comprises 15 residues. The CDR3 region is CASSEDRQVYYEQYF. The CDR3 coding sequence is TGTGCCAGCAGTGAAGATCGGCAGGTATACTACGAGCAGTACTTC.

This clone came up once. The J gene is TRBJ2-3, the V gene TRBV18; D remains unclear. The CDR3 runs to 12 residues. The V and J ends lost 3 bases and 11 bases respectively, with 12 bases between them. The V gene's germline CDR1 is KGHSH and CDR2 LQKENI. CDR3 in amino acids: CASSPTPTEQYF. The CDR3 coding sequence is TGTGCCAGCTCACCGACTCCTACTGAGCAGTATTTT. Filled out from reference TRBV18 and TRBJ2-3, the complete variable domain reads NAGVMQNPRHLVRRRGQEARLRCSPMKGHSHVYWYRQLPEEGLKFMVYLQKENIIDESGMPKERFSAEFPKEGPSILRIQQVVRGDSAAYFCASSPTPTEQYFGPGTRLTVL.

CDR3 nucleotides: TGTGCCAGCAGTCAGGCTCAAGGGGGCACAGATACGCAGTATTTT. This sequence encodes CASSQAQGGTDTQYF. The V call is TRBV6-2 or TRBV6-3, the J call TRBJ2-3, with a possible D match to TRBD1 (5 bases). CDR1 and CDR2 from the germline V gene are MNHEY and SVGEGT. The CDR3 has 15 amino acids. V was trimmed by 5 bases and J by 1 base, leaving 13 bases between them.

The chain uses TRBV3-1 (or the pseudogene TRBV3-2) and TRBJ1-4; D not resolved. This CDR3 contains 15 residues. CDR1 and CDR2 (germline): LGHDT, YNNKEL (reference sequence). The ends were cut back, 0 bases at V and 11 bases at J, with 16 bases in the middle. CDR3 loop: CASSQDSWQRVKLFF. The CDR3 DNA reads as TGTGCCAGCAGCCAAGATAGTTGGCAGCGAGTGAAACTGTTTTTT.

The chain couples TRBV7-2 to TRBJ2-7; TRBD2 matches at 11 bases. Germline CDR1 and CDR2: SGHTA and FQGNSA. V dropped 0 bases and J dropped 3; count of bases not matched to a gene: 4. This CDR3 region has 16 residues. CDR3 nucleotide sequence: TGTGCCAGCAGCTTAGCGTCTGGACTAGCGGGCTACGAGCAGTACTTC. Translating gives CASSLASGLAGYEQYF.

This clone was detected a few times. The V gene is TRBV27, the J gene TRBJ1-2; D is uncertain. Deletions cut 5 bases from V and 2 bases from J, with 3 bases between. Germline-derived CDR1 and CDR2 are MNHEY and SMNVEV (reference sequence). The CDR3 has 11 residues. The CDR3 region has the DNA TGTGCCAGCAGTCTCAACTATGGCTACACCTTC. It translates to CASSLNYGYTF.